This TCR beta chain was observed in a study of T-cell memory formation after mild COVID-19. Whole-study results and caveats: Clones which contracted sat mainly in CM and EM if CD4+, and in EMRA if CD8+. Whether second-wave clones peaking at day 37 were SARS-CoV-2 specific went unconfirmed. Pre-infection memory held some responding clones, suggesting pre-existing cross-reactive T cells responded.

This clonotype has at least ten counts. As yet, its antigen is unknown. CDR3 size: 17 residues. Germline values: CDR1 MGHRA, CDR2 YSYEKL. V shed 4 bases, J shed 6 bases, and the junction held 7 bases outside the gene matches. Amplification by 5'RACE using constant-segment primers produced TCR alpha and TCR beta cDNA libraries that carried sample barcodes and UMIs. TCRdb redid the calling of the 5' RACE reads with MiXCR, one entry per CDR3 protein. Counted here are over 350,000 distinct CDR3 sequences, around 24% occurring once; the ten biggest clones make up 7.5% to 10%. The receptor's source is an adult woman who had mild COVID-19 (a few samples of this study predate the infection). Cell type and time point are not known. What was sequenced was PBMCs or a T cell subset sorted from them (not recorded which). This chain connects TRBV4-1 to TRBJ2-1, with TRBD2 matching over 15 bases. Here the CDR3 reads CASSRGLAGGTGNEQFF. The CDR3 nucleotides are TGCGCCAGCAGCCGCGGACTAGCGGGGGGGACGGGCAATGAGCAGTTCTTC.